These T cell receptor beta chains were read from a single sample in a study of monozygotic twins with inflammatory bowel disease. One entry per CDR3 protein, without DNA, is what TCRdb gives after re-calling the 5' RACE reads. The ten top clones account for 1.2%, within a sample of around 140,000 distinct CDR3 sequences. The sequencing sample was made of blood. Receptors originate from a human donor with ulcerative colitis or Crohn's disease, or a healthy co-twin of an affected twin (not recorded which). Both conserved end residues are part of each CDR3.

15,TRBJ2-7,TRBV11-2,CASSRTGTSVYEQYF
14,TRBJ1-2,TRBV11-2,CASSPRVTAYGYTF
13,TRBJ1-5,TRBV5-1,CASSLDSNQPQHF
13,TRBJ2-7,TRBV4-1,CASSPRGTYEQYF
16,TRBJ1-2,TRBV27,CASSTYRAGVNYGYTF
15,TRBJ2-1,TRBV7-9,CASSPPRRLGNEQFF
15,TRBJ1-5,TRBV5-5,CASSLSGSSNQPQHF
15,TRBJ2-5,TRBV7-2,CASRPTSGRTETQYF
13,TRBJ1-1,TRBV19,CASSSDRALEAFF
13,TRBJ2-7,TRBV5-5,CASSSDRAYEQYF
15,TRBJ1-6,TRBV5-1,CASMRESSYNSPLHF
13,TRBJ2-7,TRBV20-1,CSADGTASYEQYF
13,TRBJ2-1,TRBV5-6,CASSPTGFNEQFF
15,TRBJ2-1,TRBV7-9,CASSSPGQRYNEQFF
15,TRBJ2-1,TRBV20-1,CSATPGTIPYNEQFF
17,TRBJ2-1,TRBV12-3/TRBV12-4,CASSSRSGRGSYNEQFF
14,TRBJ1-1,TRBV18,CASSPLDRNTEAFF
14,TRBJ2-3,TRBV7-2,CASPSGPSTDTQYF
15,TRBJ1-2,TRBV27,CASSLLEGAQGGYTF
15,TRBJ2-7,TRBV20-1,CSAGPLGAPSYEQYF
16,TRBJ1-4,TRBV14,CASSQVNGGEREKLFF
15,TRBJ1-1,TRBV29-1,CSVAIRAGRNTEAFF
17,TRBJ2-6,TRBV5-4,CASSPRDRVSGANVLTF
14,TRBJ1-1,TRBV5-1,CASSLTGRNTEAFF
13,TRBJ2-4,TRBV2,CASRGLAKNIQYF
13,TRBJ2-3,TRBV29-1,CSVAVDGSDTQYF
13,TRBJ1-2,TRBV3-1,CASSPDRNYGYTF
20,TRBJ1-5,TRBV6-5,CASIMAAAGGFHYSNQPQHF
13,TRBJ1-5,TRBV5-6,CASSLVGAQPQHF
15,TRBJ1-5,TRBV30,CAWSVDPGLNQPQHF
15,TRBJ2-1,TRBV5-4,CASSLNSGKENEQFF
14,TRBJ1-5,TRBV20-1,CSAQWSRQGQPQHF
14,TRBJ2-7,TRBV27,CASRGLAATYEQYF
15,TRBJ1-5,TRBV20-1,CSARDRGGRGQPQHF
16,TRBJ2-2,TRBV5-1,CASSPEGVSNTGELFF
14,TRBJ2-1,TRBV20-1,CSARPTPGPNEQFF
13,TRBJ2-2,TRBV4-3,CASSPQNPGELFF
20,TRBJ2-1,TRBV12-5,CASGLAHRTVTSGTDNEQFF
14,TRBJ1-5,TRBV5-6,CASSRQRSNQPQHF
16,TRBJ1-5,TRBV5-6,CASSLAGPNSNQPQHF
14,TRBJ1-4,TRBV28,CASSWGGANEKLFF
12,TRBJ1-1,TRBV20-1,CSAYGGSAEAFF
15,TRBJ1-5,TRBV19,CASSIGTGGNQPQHF
17,TRBJ2-1,TRBV15,CATSRDLARSENNEQFF
15,TRBJ1-2,TRBV20-1,CSSRPGTGTDYGYTF
13,TRBJ1-1,TRBV27,CASSLFLGAEAFF
14,TRBJ2-1,TRBV6-2/TRBV6-3,CASSDPSGYNEQFF
13,TRBJ2-1,TRBV7-2,CASRPSGDNEQFF
14,TRBJ2-3,TRBV29-1,CSDVPGQLTDTQYF